This TCR beta chain was captured in a study of blood T cell repertoires in COVID-19. In the study overall: Both acute and convalescent COVID-19 samples were obtained from the United States, Italy and Spain. Sources were T cells, B-cell-depleted T cells, or PBMCs; the material itself was cDNA or gDNA.

Produced via immunoSEQ multiplex PCR; TCRdb's table is partial and in-frame only. The sample holds 280,000 or so clones, approximately 86% seen once. The ends were cut back, 0 bases at V and 12 bases at J, with 8 bases in the middle. This CDR3 is built from 12 residues. Germline values: CDR1 MGHRA, CDR2 YSYEKL. The count of this clone is one. The TCR comes from a man between 18 and 35 years old with active or convalescent COVID-19. Sequencing was performed on peripheral blood. V usage is TRBV4-1 and J usage is TRBJ1-4, with D possibly being TRBD1 (5 bases). The CDR3 is CASSQDGGQLFF. The CDR3 DNA reads as TGCGCCAGCAGCCAAGACGGGGGTCAACTGTTTTTT.